This is a list of T cell receptor beta chains from one sample in a study of blood T cell repertoires in COVID-19. Only in-frame clones appear in the TCRdb table, and some are missing; sequencing was by immunoSEQ multiplex PCR. The sample has 200,000 to 250,000 clones, 84% seen once. Sequencing used peripheral blood. The receptors here all came from a woman of 80 years or more with active or convalescent COVID-19. Both conserved end residues are part of each CDR3. The D gene is left open where the match is weak. Clone size is not always given. Where it is, it says once, few, many or a class for expanded clones.

size | J | V | D | CDR3 | DNA
NA | TRBJ2-7 | TRBV6-1 | NA | CASSDRGRYEQYF | TGTGCCAGCAGTGACAGGGGTCGCTACGAGCAGTACTTC
NA | TRBJ2-2 | TRBV11-3 | TRBD2 | CASSFLPGLAGGPGTGELFF | TGTGCCAGCAGCTTCCTTCCCGGGCTAGCGGGGGGGCCAGGGACCGGGGAGCTGTTTTTT
NA | TRBJ2-6 | TRBV5-1 | NA | CASSFRQDSGANVLTF | TGCGCCAGCAGCTTCCGGCAGGACTCTGGGGCCAACGTCCTGACTTTC
once | TRBJ2-1 | TRBV18 | NA | CASSPPTEKQFF | TGTGCCAGCTCACCACCGACGGAGAAGCAGTTCTTC
NA | TRBJ1-3 | TRBV18 | NA | CASSPIQDFSGNTIYF | TGTGCCAGCTCACCGATCCAGGATTTCTCTGGAAACACCATATATTTT
NA | TRBJ1-2 | TRBV19 | TRBD1 | CASSARTGAFSYGYTF | TGTGCCAGTAGTGCCCGGACAGGGGCCTTTTCCTATGGCTACACCTTC
once | TRBJ1-2 | TRBV12-3/TRBV12-4 | NA | CASSLVSGDGYTF | TGTGCCAGCAGTTTAGTGTCTGGAGATGGCTACACCTTC
NA | TRBJ1-4 | TRBV15 | TRBD1 | CATSRETYRQGKGGREKLFF | TGTGCCACCAGCAGAGAGACGTACCGACAGGGAAAGGGTGGACGGGAAAAACTGTTTTTT
NA | TRBJ2-5 | TRBV28 | NA | CASRPLGRSSQETQYF | TGTGCCAGCAGACCCTTGGGCAGATCTTCCCAAGAGACCCAGTACTTC
NA | TRBJ1-4 | TRBV4-2 | NA | CASSQAQGPTNEKLFF | TGTGCCAGCAGCCAAGCCCAGGGGCCAACTAATGAAAAACTGTTTTTT
NA | TRBJ1-2 | TRBV7-9 | TRBD1 | CASSFTGAKFLYGYTF | TGTGCCAGCAGCTTCACAGGGGCCAAGTTTCTATATGGCTACACCTTC
NA | TRBJ2-7 | TRBV13 | TRBD1 | CASSRQGYEQYF | TGTGCCAGCAGTCGACAGGGATACGAGCAGTACTTC
NA | TRBJ1-2 | TRBV24-1 | NA | CAASADSNYGYTF | TGTGCCGCTTCCGCCGACAGTAACTATGGCTACACCTTC
NA | TRBJ2-1 | TRBV10-3 | TRBD2 | CAITETSGSSYNEQFF | TGTGCCATCACCGAGACTAGCGGGTCCTCCTACAATGAGCAGTTCTTC
NA | TRBJ2-1 | TRBV5-1 | NA | CASSLAGPVGGREQFF | TGCGCCAGCAGCTTGGCCGGTCCGGTGGGGGGGCGTGAGCAGTTCTTC
NA | TRBJ2-2 | TRBV27 | NA | CASSLSSGLTGELFF | TGTGCCAGCAGTTTATCGAGCGGTCTCACCGGGGAGCTGTTTTTT
NA | TRBJ1-5 | TRBV19 | NA | CASSISQGNQPQHF | TGTGCCAGTAGTATCTCCCAGGGCAATCAGCCCCAGCATTTT
NA | TRBJ2-1 | TRBV27 | TRBD1 | CASSNIMGQGQYTEQFF | TGTGCCAGCAGTAATATAATGGGACAGGGTCAATATACTGAGCAGTTCTTC
NA | TRBJ1-5 | TRBV18 | TRBD1 | CASSPPGQNQPQHF | TGTGCCAGCTCACCTCCGGGACAGAATCAGCCCCAGCATTTT
NA | TRBJ2-1 | TRBV3-1/TRBV3-2 | NA | CASSRGEGVQFF | TGTGCCAGCAGCCGCGGCGAGGGAGTGCAGTTCTTC
NA | TRBJ1-6 | TRBV5-8 | NA | CASSWETGGNSPLHF | TGTGCCAGCAGCTGGGAAACGGGAGGGAATTCACCCCTCCACTTT
few | TRBJ2-3 | TRBV12-3/TRBV12-4 | NA | CASSGFGDTQYF | TGTGCCAGCAGTGGTTTCGGGGATACGCAGTATTTT
NA | TRBJ2-5 | TRBV6-5 | TRBD2 | CASSYGGVSRQETQYF | TGTGCCAGCAGTTACGGGGGGGTATCACGCCAAGAGACCCAGTACTTC
once | TRBJ1-2 | TRBV3-1/TRBV3-2 | NA | CASSQAEGYTF | TGTGCCAGCAGCCAAGCGGAGGGCTACACCTTC
NA | TRBJ1-1 | TRBV7-9 | TRBD1 | CASSLNRGALLLNTEAFF | TGTGCCAGCAGCTTGAACAGGGGTGCGCTTCTTCTGAACACTGAAGCTTTCTTT
NA | TRBJ1-1 | TRBV9 | TRBD1 | CASSPRQGRTEAFF | TGTGCCAGCAGCCCCCGACAGGGTAGGACTGAAGCTTTCTTT
once | TRBJ2-2 | TRBV5-1 | NA | CASSIGTSFAGELFF | TGCGCCAGCAGCATCGGTACTAGCTTTGCCGGGGAGCTGTTTTTT
NA | TRBJ1-2 | TRBV7-2 | NA | CASSLERRGGYTF | TGTGCCAGCAGCTTGGAGAGAAGGGGTGGCTACACCTTC
NA | TRBJ2-7 | TRBV9 | NA | CASSVTAAPTYEQYF | TGTGCCAGCAGCGTCACAGCGGCCCCGACCTACGAGCAGTACTTC
NA | TRBJ2-5 | TRBV7-6 | NA | CASSPPGETQYF | TGTGCCAGCAGTCCTCCGGGGGAGACCCAGTACTTC
NA | TRBJ2-7 | TRBV20-1 | NA | CSAYWREQYF | TGCAGTGCATACTGGCGGGAGCAGTACTTC
NA | TRBJ2-5 | TRBV3-1/TRBV3-2 | NA | CASSQGAFGGTQETQYF | TGTGCCAGCAGCCAAGGGGCATTTGGGGGGACCCAAGAGACCCAGTACTTC
NA | TRBJ1-3 | TRBV3-1/TRBV3-2 | TRBD1 | CASSPGTGSGNTIYF | TGTGCCAGCAGCCCGGGGACAGGCTCTGGAAACACCATATATTTT
once | TRBJ1-2 | TRBV6-2/TRBV6-3 | NA | CASSYRILRDSGYTF | TGTGCCAGCAGTTACCGCATTCTTAGAGACTCTGGCTACACCTTC
NA | TRBJ2-2 | TRBV5-6 | TRBD2 | CASSLSAGGPNTGELFF | TGTGCCAGCAGCTTGTCAGCGGGGGGGCCCAACACCGGGGAGCTGTTTTTT
once | TRBJ2-1 | TRBV9 | NA | CASSVELRGHSYNEQFF | TGTGCCAGCAGCGTAGAGTTGCGGGGGCACTCCTACAATGAGCAGTTCTTC
NA | TRBJ1-1 | TRBV28 | NA | CASTTPLANWAFF | TGTGCCAGCACCACCCCTCTGGCCAATTGGGCTTTCTTT
once | TRBJ2-2 | TRBV6-5 | TRBD1 | CASSRQGPNTGELFF | TGTGCCAGCAGTCGACAGGGGCCGAACACCGGGGAGCTGTTTTTT
NA | TRBJ2-3 | TRBV7-9 | TRBD1 | CASSKDRDADTQYF | TGTGCCAGCAGTAAGGACAGGGACGCAGATACGCAGTATTTT
NA | TRBJ2-3 | TRBV9 | TRBD2 | CASSPRLAGMTDTQYF | TGTGCCAGCAGCCCTAGACTAGCGGGGATGACAGATACGCAGTATTTT
NA | TRBJ2-1 | TRBV30 | TRBD2 | CAWMAAGFYNEQFF | TGTGCCTGGATGGCAGCGGGATTTTACAATGAGCAGTTCTTC
NA | TRBJ2-3 | TRBV25-1 | TRBD2 | CASQLSGTSTDTQYF | TGTGCCAGCCAGCTCAGCGGGACTAGCACAGATACGCAGTATTTT
once | TRBJ2-3 | TRBV7-8 | TRBD2 | CASSHLGGSTDTQYF | TGTGCCAGCAGCCATCTCGGCGGGAGTACAGATACGCAGTATTTT
NA | TRBJ2-5 | TRBV6-2/TRBV6-3 | NA | CASSYRGSLSGTQYF | TGTGCCAGCAGTTACCGGGGGAGCCTGAGCGGGACCCAGTACTTC
NA | TRBJ1-1 | TRBV3-1/TRBV3-2 | NA | CASSQASSGEAFF | TGTGCCAGCAGCCAAGCTAGTTCGGGTGAAGCTTTCTTT
once | TRBJ2-7 | TRBV12-1 | NA | CASSLGGALDEQYF | TGTGCCAGCAGCCTAGGGGGAGCCCTCGACGAGCAGTACTTC
NA | TRBJ2-5 | TRBV28 | TRBD2 | CASRSGTKLGAQYF | TGTGCCAGCAGATCCGGGACTAAGTTAGGGGCCCAGTACTTC
NA | TRBJ1-1 | TRBV10-3 | NA | CAISDPGTPNTEAFF | TGTGCCATCAGCGATCCCGGGACACCTAACACTGAAGCTTTCTTT
once | TRBJ2-1 | TRBV5-8 | TRBD2 | CASSFRTSSRSSYNEQFF | TGTGCCAGCAGCTTCCGGACTAGCTCGAGGAGCTCCTACAATGAGCAGTTCTTC
NA | TRBJ2-1 | TRBV7-7 | TRBD2 | CASSPGLAVEQFF | TGTGCCAGCAGCCCGGGACTAGCGGTTGAGCAGTTCTTC
NA | TRBJ2-3 | TRBV19 | TRBD2 | CASSYRRGGSDTQYF | TGTGCCAGTAGTTATAGGCGGGGGGGCTCAGATACGCAGTATTTT
NA | TRBJ2-7 | TRBV6-2/TRBV6-3 | NA | CASTPPAPEQYF | TGTGCCAGCACCCCCCCCGCGCCCGAGCAGTACTTC